The rows below give T cell receptor beta chains drawn from one sample of a study of cytomegalovirus exposure and HLA in healthy donors. Profiled with immunoSEQ multiplex PCR; TCRdb holds only in-frame clones, not every one. The sample yields approximately 56,000 clones, around nine tenths seen once. Specimen: PBMCs. The origin of the receptors is a man between 18 and 29 years old in good health and CMV-seronegative. CDR3s include the opening cysteine and the closing phenylalanine or tryptophan. D genes are given only for firm matches. Only part of the rows carry a size: once, few, many, or a class if the clone is expanded.

J gene: TRBJ2-2; V gene: TRBV28; D gene: .; clone size: .; CDR3 protein: CASWASRNTGELFF; CDR3 DNA: TGTGCCAGCTGGGCGTCCCGGAACACCGGGGAGCTGTTTTTT
J gene: TRBJ2-5; V gene: TRBV5-1; D gene: .; clone size: .; CDR3 protein: CATATVQQETQYF; CDR3 DNA: TGCGCCACCGCAACGGTACAGCAAGAGACCCAGTACTTC
J gene: TRBJ1-3; V gene: TRBV4-1; D gene: .; clone size: .; CDR3 protein: CASSQGHSGNTIYF; CDR3 DNA: TGCGCCAGCAGCCAGGGACACTCTGGAAACACCATATATTTT
J gene: TRBJ2-7; V gene: TRBV13; D gene: .; clone size: .; CDR3 protein: CASSSPSWGEQYF; CDR3 DNA: TGTGCCAGCTCCTCCCCTAGCTGGGGCGAGCAGTACTTC
J gene: TRBJ2-7; V gene: TRBV5-1; D gene: .; clone size: .; CDR3 protein: CASSLGQSYEQYF; CDR3 DNA: TGCGCCAGCAGCTTGGGACAGTCCTACGAGCAGTACTTC
J gene: TRBJ2-7; V gene: TRBV18; D gene: TRBD2; clone size: .; CDR3 protein: CASSPNGRRNEQYF; CDR3 DNA: TGTGCCAGCTCACCAAACGGGAGGAGAAACGAGCAGTACTTC
J gene: TRBJ2-3; V gene: TRBV9; D gene: TRBD2; clone size: .; CDR3 protein: CASSAELTGGRDTDTQYF; CDR3 DNA: TGTGCCAGCAGCGCCGAGTTGACGGGGGGGAGGGACACAGATACGCAGTATTTT
J gene: TRBJ2-3; V gene: TRBV6-5; D gene: TRBD2; clone size: .; CDR3 protein: CASSYAGGPSDTQYF; CDR3 DNA: TGTGCCAGCAGTTACGCGGGAGGGCCTTCAGATACGCAGTATTTT
J gene: TRBJ2-5; V gene: TRBV5-1; D gene: TRBD1; clone size: .; CDR3 protein: CASSLGTGYQETQYF; CDR3 DNA: TGCGCCAGCAGCCTCGGGACAGGGTACCAAGAGACCCAGTACTTC
J gene: TRBJ1-1; V gene: TRBV28; D gene: .; clone size: .; CDR3 protein: CASSPSENTEAFF; CDR3 DNA: TGTGCCAGCAGCCCGAGTGAGAACACTGAAGCTTTCTTT
J gene: TRBJ2-7; V gene: TRBV27; D gene: TRBD1; clone size: .; CDR3 protein: CASHSLGQGGWRTAYEQYF; CDR3 DNA: TGTGCCAGCCACTCACTGGGACAGGGAGGCTGGCGGACCGCCTACGAGCAGTACTTC
J gene: TRBJ1-2; V gene: TRBV7-9; D gene: TRBD1; clone size: .; CDR3 protein: CASSLDGTVARGYTF; CDR3 DNA: TGTGCCAGCAGCTTAGACGGGACAGTAGCTCGTGGCTACACCTTC
J gene: TRBJ2-2; V gene: TRBV10-2; D gene: TRBD2; clone size: few; CDR3 protein: CASTRLAGPTGELFF; CDR3 DNA: TGCGCCAGCACGCGACTAGCGGGTCCCACCGGGGAGCTGTTTTTT
J gene: TRBJ1-4; V gene: TRBV13; D gene: .; clone size: .; CDR3 protein: CASSPGRGNEKLFF; CDR3 DNA: TGTGCCAGCAGCCCGGGACGGGGGAATGAAAAACTGTTTTTT
J gene: TRBJ2-5; V gene: TRBV7-9; D gene: TRBD2; clone size: .; CDR3 protein: CASSLDLFREGQETQYF; CDR3 DNA: TGTGCCAGCAGCTTAGACTTATTCAGGGAGGGCCAAGAGACCCAGTACTTC
J gene: TRBJ2-1; V gene: TRBV28; D gene: .; clone size: once; CDR3 protein: CASSSGQLVNEQFF; CDR3 DNA: TGTGCCAGCAGTTCCGGACAGCTGGTCAATGAGCAGTTCTTC
J gene: TRBJ2-7; V gene: TRBV5-1; D gene: TRBD2; clone size: .; CDR3 protein: CASSGLAGYEQYF; CDR3 DNA: TGCGCCAGCAGCGGACTAGCGGGCTACGAGCAGTACTTC
J gene: TRBJ2-7; V gene: TRBV5-8; D gene: .; clone size: once; CDR3 protein: CASSLGSLQVHYEQYF; CDR3 DNA: TGTGCCAGCAGCTTGGGGAGTCTCCAAGTTCACTACGAGCAGTACTTC
J gene: TRBJ1-2; V gene: TRBV5-8; D gene: TRBD1; clone size: .; CDR3 protein: CASSLADRGGYTF; CDR3 DNA: TGTGCCAGCAGCTTGGCTGACAGGGGTGGCTACACCTTC
J gene: TRBJ1-1; V gene: TRBV9; D gene: .; clone size: .; CDR3 protein: CASSGGHKMNTEAFF; CDR3 DNA: TGTGCCAGCAGCGGTGGACACAAGATGAACACTGAAGCTTTCTTT
J gene: TRBJ2-3; V gene: TRBV19; D gene: .; clone size: .; CDR3 protein: CASSGLRTDTQYF; CDR3 DNA: TGTGCCAGTAGCGGACTACGCACAGATACGCAGTATTTT
J gene: TRBJ2-5; V gene: TRBV5-6; D gene: .; clone size: .; CDR3 protein: CASRREETQYF; CDR3 DNA: TGTGCCAGCAGGCGAGAAGAGACCCAGTACTTC
J gene: TRBJ2-5; V gene: TRBV27; D gene: .; clone size: .; CDR3 protein: CASLGADKETQYF; CDR3 DNA: TGTGCCAGCTTGGGGGCAGACAAAGAGACCCAGTACTTC
J gene: TRBJ1-3; V gene: TRBV25-1; D gene: TRBD1; clone size: .; CDR3 protein: CASSESHRGVSTNTIYF; CDR3 DNA: TGTGCCAGCAGTGAATCCCACAGGGGTGTCAGTACAAACACCATATATTTT
J gene: TRBJ1-5; V gene: TRBV4-1; D gene: .; clone size: once; CDR3 protein: CASSHDQGINQPQHF; CDR3 DNA: TGCGCCAGCAGCCACGACCAGGGGATCAATCAGCCCCAGCATTTT
J gene: TRBJ2-1; V gene: TRBV7-6; D gene: TRBD2; clone size: .; CDR3 protein: CASSLGGSVYNEQFF; CDR3 DNA: TGTGCCAGCAGCTTAGGCGGGAGTGTCTACAATGAGCAGTTCTTC
J gene: TRBJ2-2; V gene: TRBV28; D gene: TRBD2; clone size: .; CDR3 protein: CASSLRLAEGKELFF; CDR3 DNA: TGTGCCAGCAGCCTGAGACTAGCGGAGGGGAAAGAGCTGTTTTTT
J gene: TRBJ2-7; V gene: TRBV6-5; D gene: TRBD1; clone size: .; CDR3 protein: CASSDLAGGRDEQYF; CDR3 DNA: TGTGCCAGCAGTGACTTGGCAGGGGGCAGGGACGAGCAGTACTTC
J gene: TRBJ2-3; V gene: TRBV13; D gene: .; clone size: .; CDR3 protein: CASSLLGTQGDTQYF; CDR3 DNA: TGTGCCAGCAGCTTATTAGGGACTCAAGGAGATACGCAGTATTTT
J gene: TRBJ1-4; V gene: TRBV6-5; D gene: TRBD1; clone size: .; CDR3 protein: CASGKQGLGEKLFF; CDR3 DNA: TGTGCCAGCGGAAAACAGGGGCTGGGCGAAAAACTGTTTTTT
J gene: TRBJ2-5; V gene: TRBV27; D gene: .; clone size: .; CDR3 protein: CASSLNQGQGGTQYF; CDR3 DNA: TGTGCCAGCAGCCTCAACCAGGGACAAGGCGGGACCCAGTACTTC
J gene: TRBJ1-4; V gene: TRBV18; D gene: .; clone size: .; CDR3 protein: CASSLRQEEKLFF; CDR3 DNA: TGTGCCAGCTCACTTCGACAGGAGGAAAAACTGTTTTTT
J gene: TRBJ2-1; V gene: TRBV14; D gene: TRBD1; clone size: .; CDR3 protein: CASRRLRDRDNEQFF; CDR3 DNA: TGTGCCAGCAGACGTCTCCGGGACAGGGACAATGAGCAGTTCTTC
J gene: TRBJ2-3; V gene: TRBV7-2; D gene: TRBD2; clone size: .; CDR3 protein: CASSSLAGGEDTQYF; CDR3 DNA: TGTGCCAGCAGCTCGCTAGCGGGAGGAGAAGATACGCAGTATTTT
J gene: TRBJ2-1; V gene: TRBV7-8; D gene: .; clone size: .; CDR3 protein: CASSLEGQNNEQFF; CDR3 DNA: TGTGCCAGCAGCTTAGAGGGGCAAAACAATGAGCAGTTCTTC
J gene: TRBJ2-7; V gene: TRBV5-1; D gene: TRBD1; clone size: .; CDR3 protein: CASSTIQGALSEQYF; CDR3 DNA: TGCGCCAGCAGCACCATACAGGGGGCCCTGTCGGAGCAGTACTTC
J gene: TRBJ2-1; V gene: TRBV4-3; D gene: .; clone size: .; CDR3 protein: CASSQELAVNEQFF; CDR3 DNA: TGCGCCAGCAGCCAAGAACTAGCTGTGAATGAGCAGTTCTTC
J gene: TRBJ2-3; V gene: TRBV7-8; D gene: .; clone size: .; CDR3 protein: CASSLNMPDTQYF; CDR3 DNA: TGTGCCAGCAGCTTAAACATGCCAGATACGCAGTATTTT
J gene: TRBJ2-7; V gene: TRBV7-2; D gene: TRBD1; clone size: .; CDR3 protein: CASSLGIGTGNGEQYF; CDR3 DNA: TGTGCCAGCAGCTTAGGGATCGGGACAGGAAATGGGGAGCAGTACTTC
J gene: TRBJ2-5; V gene: TRBV29-1; D gene: .; clone size: .; CDR3 protein: CSVEPDTSQTQYF; CDR3 DNA: TGCAGCGTTGAACCCGACACCAGCCAGACCCAGTACTTC
J gene: TRBJ2-7; V gene: TRBV4-2; D gene: .; clone size: once; CDR3 protein: CASSPLGMGYEQYF; CDR3 DNA: TGTGCCAGCAGCCCTCTCGGGATGGGCTACGAGCAGTACTTC
J gene: TRBJ1-1; V gene: TRBV5-4; D gene: .; clone size: .; CDR3 protein: CASSLQNTEAFF; CDR3 DNA: TGTGCCAGCAGCTTGCAGAACACTGAAGCTTTCTTT